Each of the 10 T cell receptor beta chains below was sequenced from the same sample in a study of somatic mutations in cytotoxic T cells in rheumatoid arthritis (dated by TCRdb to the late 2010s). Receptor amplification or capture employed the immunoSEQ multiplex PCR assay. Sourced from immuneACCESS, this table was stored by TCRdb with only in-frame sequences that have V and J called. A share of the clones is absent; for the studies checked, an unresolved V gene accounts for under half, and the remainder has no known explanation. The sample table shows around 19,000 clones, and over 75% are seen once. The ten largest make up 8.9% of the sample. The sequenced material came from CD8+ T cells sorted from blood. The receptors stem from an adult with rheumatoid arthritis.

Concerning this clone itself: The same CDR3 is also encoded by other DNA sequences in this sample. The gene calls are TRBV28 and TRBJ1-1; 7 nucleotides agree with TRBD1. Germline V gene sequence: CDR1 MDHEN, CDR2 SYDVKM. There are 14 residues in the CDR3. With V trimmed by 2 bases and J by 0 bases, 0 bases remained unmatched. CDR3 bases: TGTGCCAGCAGTTTAACAGGGGTGAACACTGAAGCTTTCTTT. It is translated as CASSLTGVNTEAFF.

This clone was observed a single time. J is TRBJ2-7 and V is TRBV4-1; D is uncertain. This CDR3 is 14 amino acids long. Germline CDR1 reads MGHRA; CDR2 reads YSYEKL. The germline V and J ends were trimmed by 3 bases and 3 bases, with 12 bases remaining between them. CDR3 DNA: TGCGCCAGCAGCCAGGACCCATTTCGCTACGAGCAGTACTTC. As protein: CASSQDPFRYEQYF.

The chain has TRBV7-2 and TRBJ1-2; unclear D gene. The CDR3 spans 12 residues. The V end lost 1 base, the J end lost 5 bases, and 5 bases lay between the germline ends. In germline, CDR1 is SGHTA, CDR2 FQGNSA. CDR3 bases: TGTGCCAGCAGCTTAGGGGGTTATGGCTACACCTTC. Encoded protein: CASSLGGYGYTF.

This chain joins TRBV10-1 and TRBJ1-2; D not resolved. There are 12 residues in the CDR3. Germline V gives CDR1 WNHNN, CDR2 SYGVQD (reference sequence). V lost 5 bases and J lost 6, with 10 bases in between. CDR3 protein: CASSPGPDGYTF. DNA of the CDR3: TGCGCCAGCAGTCCGGGCCCGGATGGCTACACCTTC.

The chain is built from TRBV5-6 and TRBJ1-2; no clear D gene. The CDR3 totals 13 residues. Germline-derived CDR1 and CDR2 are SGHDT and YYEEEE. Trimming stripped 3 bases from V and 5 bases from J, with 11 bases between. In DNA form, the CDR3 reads TGTGCCAGCAGCTCCTTGGTGCGATATGGCTACACCTTC. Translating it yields CASSSLVRYGYTF.

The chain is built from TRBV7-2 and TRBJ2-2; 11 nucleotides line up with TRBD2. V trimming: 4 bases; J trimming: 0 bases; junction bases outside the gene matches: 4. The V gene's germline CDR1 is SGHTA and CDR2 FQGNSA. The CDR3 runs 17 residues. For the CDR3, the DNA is TGTGCCAGCAGCTCCCCGACTAGCGGGGCGAACACCGGGGAGCTGTTTTTT. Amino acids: CASSSPTSGANTGELFF.

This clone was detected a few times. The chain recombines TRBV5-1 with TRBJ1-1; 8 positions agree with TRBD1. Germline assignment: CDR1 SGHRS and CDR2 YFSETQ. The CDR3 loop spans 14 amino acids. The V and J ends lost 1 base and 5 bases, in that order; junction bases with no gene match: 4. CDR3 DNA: TGCGCCAGCAGCTTGTGGACAGGGAGTACTGAAGCTTTCTTT. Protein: CASSLWTGSTEAFF.

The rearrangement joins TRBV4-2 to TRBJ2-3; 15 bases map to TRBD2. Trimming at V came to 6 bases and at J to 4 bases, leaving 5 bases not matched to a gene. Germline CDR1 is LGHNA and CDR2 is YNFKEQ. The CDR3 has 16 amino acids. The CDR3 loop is CASSPGLAGGSDTQYF. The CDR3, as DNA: TGTGCCAGCAGTCCGGGACTAGCGGGGGGCTCAGATACGCAGTATTTT.

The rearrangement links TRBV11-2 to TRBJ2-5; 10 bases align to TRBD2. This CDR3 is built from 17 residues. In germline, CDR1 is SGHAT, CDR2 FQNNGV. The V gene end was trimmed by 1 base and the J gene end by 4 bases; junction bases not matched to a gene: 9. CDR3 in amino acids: CASSLVLASGGRETQYF. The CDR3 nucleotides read TGTGCCAGCAGCTTAGTTCTGGCTAGCGGGGGCCGAGAGACCCAGTACTTC.

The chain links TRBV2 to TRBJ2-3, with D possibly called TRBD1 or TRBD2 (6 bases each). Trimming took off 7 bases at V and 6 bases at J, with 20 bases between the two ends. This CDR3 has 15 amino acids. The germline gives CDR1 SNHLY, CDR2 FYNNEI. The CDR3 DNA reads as TGTGCCAGCACAGGGGAGACGTTCGGGGGCGATACGCAGTATTTT. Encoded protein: CASTGETFGGDTQYF.